This T cell receptor (beta chain) comes out of a study of blood T cell repertoires in COVID-19. The CDR3 totals 11 residues. Per germline, CDR1 MDHEN and CDR2 SYDVKM. Assay used: immunoSEQ multiplex PCR; TCRdb lists only in-frame clones, some missing. The sample lists around 200,000 clones, approximately 85% occurring once. About this clone itself: At one of its ends the junction is not consistent with the germline gene, which may arise from a read error.

What was sequenced was peripheral blood. The clonotype comes from a man in his 60s with acute or convalescent COVID-19. The rearrangement links TRBV28 to TRBJ1-5; D is uncertain. In DNA, the CDR3 is TGTGCCAGCAGTTTTTCTCAGGCCCAGCATTTT. This encodes CASSFSQAQHF.